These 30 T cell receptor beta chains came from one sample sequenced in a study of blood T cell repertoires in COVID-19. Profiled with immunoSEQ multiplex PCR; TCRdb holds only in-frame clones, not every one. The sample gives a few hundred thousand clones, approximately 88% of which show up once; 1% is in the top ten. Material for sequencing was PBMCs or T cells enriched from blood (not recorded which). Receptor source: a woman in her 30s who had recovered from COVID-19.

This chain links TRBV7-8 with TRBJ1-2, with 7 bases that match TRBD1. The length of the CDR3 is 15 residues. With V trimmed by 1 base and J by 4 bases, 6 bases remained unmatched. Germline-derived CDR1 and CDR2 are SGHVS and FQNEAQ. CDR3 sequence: CASSLVPGTVYGYTF. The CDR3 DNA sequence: TGTGCCAGCAGCTTAGTCCCCGGGACAGTCTATGGCTACACCTTC.

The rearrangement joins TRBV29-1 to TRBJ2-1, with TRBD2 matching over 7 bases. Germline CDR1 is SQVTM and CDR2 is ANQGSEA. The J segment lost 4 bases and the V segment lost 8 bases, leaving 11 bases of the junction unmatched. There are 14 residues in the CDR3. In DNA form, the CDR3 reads TGCAGCATAACCGGGACTACATCTTACAATGAGCAGTTCTTC. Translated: CSITGTTSYNEQFF.

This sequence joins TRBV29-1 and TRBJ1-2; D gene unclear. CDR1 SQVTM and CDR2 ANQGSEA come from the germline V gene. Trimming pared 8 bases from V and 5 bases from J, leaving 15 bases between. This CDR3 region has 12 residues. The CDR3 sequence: CSLTRPAYGYTF. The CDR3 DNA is TGCAGCCTTACGCGGCCGGCTTATGGCTACACCTTC.

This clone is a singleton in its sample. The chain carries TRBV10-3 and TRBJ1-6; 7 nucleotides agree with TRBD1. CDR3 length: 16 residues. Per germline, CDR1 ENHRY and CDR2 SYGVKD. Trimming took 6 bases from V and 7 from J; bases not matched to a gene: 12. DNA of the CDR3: TGTGCCATCAGCGACTCTTACAGGGGAAGGAATTCACCCCTCCACTTT. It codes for CAISDSYRGRNSPLHF.

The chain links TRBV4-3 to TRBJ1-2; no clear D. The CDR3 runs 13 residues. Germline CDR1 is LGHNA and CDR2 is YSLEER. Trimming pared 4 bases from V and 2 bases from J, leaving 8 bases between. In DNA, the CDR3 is TGCGCCAGCAGCCGAGGTGCCAACTATGGCTACACCTTC. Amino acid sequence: CASSRGANYGYTF.

Here the CDR3 reads CASSEWPPGTTATNEKLFF. The CDR3 DNA sequence: TGCGCCAGCAGTGAGTGGCCACCCGGGACAACGGCAACTAATGAAAAACTGTTTTTT. The chain links TRBV10-2 to TRBJ1-4, with D possibly being TRBD1 (6 bases). The CDR3 totals 19 residues. The V end lost 1 base, the J end lost 0 bases, and 18 bases lay between the germline ends. In germline, CDR1 is WSHSY, CDR2 SAAADI.

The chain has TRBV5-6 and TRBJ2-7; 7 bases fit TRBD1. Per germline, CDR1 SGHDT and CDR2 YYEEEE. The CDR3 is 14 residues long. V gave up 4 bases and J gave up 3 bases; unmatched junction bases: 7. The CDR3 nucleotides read TGTGCCAGCAGCCCGACAGGGCGGTACTACGAGCAGTACTTC. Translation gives CASSPTGRYYEQYF.

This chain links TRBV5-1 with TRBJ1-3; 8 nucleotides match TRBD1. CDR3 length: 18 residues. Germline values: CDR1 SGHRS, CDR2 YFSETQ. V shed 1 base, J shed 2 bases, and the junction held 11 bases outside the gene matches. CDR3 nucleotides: TGCGCCAGCAGCTTGTTGCCGGGACAGGCGACCACTGGAAACACCATATATTTT. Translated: CASSLLPGQATTGNTIYF.

The CDR3 DNA sequence: TGTGCCAGCATAGCGGCAGCGAACACCGGGGAGCTGTTTTTT. Residues: CASIAAANTGELFF. This sequence joins TRBV6-5 and TRBJ2-2; D may be TRBD2 (6 bases). Germline lookup yields CDR1 MNHEY and CDR2 SVGAGI. Between the trimmed V and J ends, which lost 7 bases and 0 bases, there was a span of 9 bases. The CDR3 has 14 residues.

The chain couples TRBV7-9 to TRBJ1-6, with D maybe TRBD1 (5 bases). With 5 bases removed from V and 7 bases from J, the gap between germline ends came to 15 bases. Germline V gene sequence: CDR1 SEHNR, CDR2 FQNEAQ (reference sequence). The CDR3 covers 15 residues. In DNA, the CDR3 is TGTGCCAGCAGCCCCGGGGGGGGTAAGAATTCACCCCTCCACTTT. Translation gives CASSPGGGKNSPLHF.

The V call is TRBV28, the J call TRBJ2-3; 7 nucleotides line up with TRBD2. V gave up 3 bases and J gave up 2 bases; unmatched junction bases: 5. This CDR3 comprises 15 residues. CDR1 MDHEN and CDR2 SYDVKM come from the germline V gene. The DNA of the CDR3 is TGTGCCAGCAGTTTCAGCCGGGACTACACAGATACGCAGTATTTT. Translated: CASSFSRDYTDTQYF.

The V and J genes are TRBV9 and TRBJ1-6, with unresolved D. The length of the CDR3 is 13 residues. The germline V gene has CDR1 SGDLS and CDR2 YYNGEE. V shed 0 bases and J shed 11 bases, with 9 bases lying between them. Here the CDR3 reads CASSVGGQPPLHF. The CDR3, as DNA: TGTGCCAGCAGCGTAGGAGGGCAGCCACCCCTCCACTTT. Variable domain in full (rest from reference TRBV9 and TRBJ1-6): DSGVTQTPKHLITATGQRVTLRCSPRSGDLSVYWYQQSLDQGLQFLIQYYNGEERAKGNILERFSAQQFPDLHSELNLSSLELGDSALYFCASSVGGQPPLHFGNGTRLTVT.

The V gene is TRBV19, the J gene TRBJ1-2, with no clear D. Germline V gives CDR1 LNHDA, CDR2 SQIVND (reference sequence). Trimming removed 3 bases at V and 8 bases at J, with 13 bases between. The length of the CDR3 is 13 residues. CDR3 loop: CASSIGILGGYTF. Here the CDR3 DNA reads TGTGCCAGTAGTATCGGGATTTTGGGGGGCTACACCTTC. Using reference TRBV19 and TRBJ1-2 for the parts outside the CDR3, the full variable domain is DGGITQSPKYLFRKEGQNVTLSCEQNLNHDAMYWYRQDPGQGLRLIYYSQIVNDFQKGDIAEGYSVSREKKESFPLTVTSAQKNPTAFYLCASSIGILGGYTFGSGTRLTVV.

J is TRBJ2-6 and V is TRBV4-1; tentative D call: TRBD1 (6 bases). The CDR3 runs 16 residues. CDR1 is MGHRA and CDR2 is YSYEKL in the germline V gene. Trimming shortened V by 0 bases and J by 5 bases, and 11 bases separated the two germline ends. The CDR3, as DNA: TGCGCCAGCAGCCAAGATTGGGGGCTCTGGGCCAACGTCCTGACTTTC. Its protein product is CASSQDWGLWANVLTF.

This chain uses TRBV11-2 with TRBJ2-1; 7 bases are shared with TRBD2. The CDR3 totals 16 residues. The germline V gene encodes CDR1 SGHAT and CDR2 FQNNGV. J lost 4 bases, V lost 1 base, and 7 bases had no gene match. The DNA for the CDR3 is TGTGCCAGCAGCTTAGGGGCGGGAGCGTTTTACAATGAGCAGTTCTTC. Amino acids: CASSLGAGAFYNEQFF. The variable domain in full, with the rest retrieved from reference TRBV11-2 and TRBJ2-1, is EAGVAQSPRYKIIEKRQSVAFWCNPISGHATLYWYQQILGQGPKLLIQFQNNGVVDDSQLPKDRFSAERLKGVDSTLKIQPAKLEDSAVYLCASSLGAGAFYNEQFFGPGTRLTVL.

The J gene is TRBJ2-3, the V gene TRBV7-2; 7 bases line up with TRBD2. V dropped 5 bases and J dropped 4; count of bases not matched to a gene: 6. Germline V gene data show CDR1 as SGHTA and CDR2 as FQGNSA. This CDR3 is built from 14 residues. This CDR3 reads CASSDGTSADTQYF. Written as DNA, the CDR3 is TGTGCCAGCAGCGACGGTACTAGCGCAGATACGCAGTATTTT. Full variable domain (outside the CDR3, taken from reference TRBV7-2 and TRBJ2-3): GAGVSQSPSNKVTEKGKDVELRCDPISGHTALYWYRQSLGQGLEFLIYFQGNSAPDKSGLPSDRFSAERTGGSVSTLTIQRTQQEDSAVYLCASSDGTSADTQYFGPGTRLTVL.

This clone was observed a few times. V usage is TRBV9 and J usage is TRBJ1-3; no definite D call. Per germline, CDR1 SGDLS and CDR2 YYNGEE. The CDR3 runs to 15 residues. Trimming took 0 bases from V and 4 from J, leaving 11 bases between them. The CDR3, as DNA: TGTGCCAGCAGCGTAGATGGAGGGAACGGAAACACCATATATTTT. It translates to CASSVDGGNGNTIYF.

In DNA, the CDR3 is TGTGCCAGCAGCGTAGGGGGAGGCGCTGAAGCTTTCTTT. It codes for CASSVGGGAEAFF. V and J are TRBV9 and TRBJ1-1, with D uncertain. Per germline, CDR1 SGDLS and CDR2 YYNGEE. V dropped 0 bases and J dropped 6 bases, with 9 bases sitting between them. The CDR3 is 13 residues long.

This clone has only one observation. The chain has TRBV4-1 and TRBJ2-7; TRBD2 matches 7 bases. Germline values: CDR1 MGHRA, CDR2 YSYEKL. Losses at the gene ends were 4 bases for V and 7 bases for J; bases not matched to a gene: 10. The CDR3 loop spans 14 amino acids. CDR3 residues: CASSPLLRRGEQYF. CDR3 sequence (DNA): TGCGCCAGCAGCCCCCTACTTAGGCGGGGGGAGCAGTACTTC.

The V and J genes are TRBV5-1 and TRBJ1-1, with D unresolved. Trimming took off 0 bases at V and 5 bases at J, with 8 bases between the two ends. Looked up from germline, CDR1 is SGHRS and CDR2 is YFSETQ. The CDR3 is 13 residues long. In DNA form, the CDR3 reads TGCGCCAGCAGCTTGGCCTTAGCGACTGAAGCTTTCTTT. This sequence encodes CASSLALATEAFF.

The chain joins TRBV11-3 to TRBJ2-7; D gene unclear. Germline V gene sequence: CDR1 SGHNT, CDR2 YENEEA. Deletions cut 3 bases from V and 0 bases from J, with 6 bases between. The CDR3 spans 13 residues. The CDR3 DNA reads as TGTGCCAGCAGCTTGACTCTCTCCTACGAGCAGTACTTC. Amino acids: CASSLTLSYEQYF.

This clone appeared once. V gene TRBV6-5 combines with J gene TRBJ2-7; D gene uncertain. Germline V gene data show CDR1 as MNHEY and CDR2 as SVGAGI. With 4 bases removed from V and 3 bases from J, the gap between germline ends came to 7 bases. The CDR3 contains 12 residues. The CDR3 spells CASSFDNYEQYF. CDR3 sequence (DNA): TGTGCCAGCAGTTTCGACAACTACGAGCAGTACTTC.

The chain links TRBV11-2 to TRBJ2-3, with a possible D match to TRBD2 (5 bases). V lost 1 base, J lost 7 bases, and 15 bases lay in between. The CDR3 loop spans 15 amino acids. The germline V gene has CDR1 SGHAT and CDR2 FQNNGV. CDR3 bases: TGTGCCAGCAGCTTAGTTAGAGGAACGGGATATACGCAGTATTTT. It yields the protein CASSLVRGTGYTQYF.

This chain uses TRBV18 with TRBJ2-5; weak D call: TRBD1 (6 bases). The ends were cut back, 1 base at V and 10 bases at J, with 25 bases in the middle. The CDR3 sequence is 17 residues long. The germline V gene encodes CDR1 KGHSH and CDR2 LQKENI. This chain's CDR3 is CASSPRGHSSLLGNQYF. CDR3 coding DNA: TGTGCCAGCTCACCACGGGGGCACAGTTCACTGTTAGGGAACCAGTACTTC.

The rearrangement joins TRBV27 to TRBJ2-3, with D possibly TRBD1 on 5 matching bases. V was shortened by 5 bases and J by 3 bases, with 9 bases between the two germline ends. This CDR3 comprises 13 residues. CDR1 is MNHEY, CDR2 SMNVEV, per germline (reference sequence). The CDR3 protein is CASSTRQTDTQYF. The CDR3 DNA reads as TGTGCCAGCAGTACGCGACAGACAGATACGCAGTATTTT.

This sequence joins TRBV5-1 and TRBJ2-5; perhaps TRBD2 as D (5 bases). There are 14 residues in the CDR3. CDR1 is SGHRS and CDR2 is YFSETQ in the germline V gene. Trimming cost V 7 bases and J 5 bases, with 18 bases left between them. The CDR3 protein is CASSPLRALETQYF. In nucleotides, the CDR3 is TGCGCCAGCTCCCCCCTGAGGGCGTTGGAGACCCAGTACTTC.

CDR3 sequence: CASSPGQGAWYGYTF. The DNA for the CDR3 is TGTGCCAGCAGCCCCGGACAGGGGGCCTGGTATGGCTACACCTTC. The rearrangement uses TRBV7-6 and TRBJ1-2; 11 nucleotides line up with TRBD1. In germline, CDR1 is SGHVS, CDR2 FNYEAQ. The CDR3 has 15 amino acids. Germline trimming cut 5 bases from V and 5 bases from J; bases unmatched to any gene: 7.

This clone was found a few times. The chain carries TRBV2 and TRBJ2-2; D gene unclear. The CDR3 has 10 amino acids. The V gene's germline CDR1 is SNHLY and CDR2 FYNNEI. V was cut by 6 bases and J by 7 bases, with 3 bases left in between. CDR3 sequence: CASRRGELFF. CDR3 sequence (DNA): TGTGCCAGCAGGCGCGGGGAGCTGTTTTTT.

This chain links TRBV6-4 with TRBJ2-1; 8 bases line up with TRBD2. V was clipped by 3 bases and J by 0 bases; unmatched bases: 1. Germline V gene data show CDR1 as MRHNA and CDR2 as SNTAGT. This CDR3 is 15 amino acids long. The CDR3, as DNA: TGTGCCAGCAGTGAGCGGGAGGCCTCCTACAATGAGCAGTTCTTC. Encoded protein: CASSEREASYNEQFF.

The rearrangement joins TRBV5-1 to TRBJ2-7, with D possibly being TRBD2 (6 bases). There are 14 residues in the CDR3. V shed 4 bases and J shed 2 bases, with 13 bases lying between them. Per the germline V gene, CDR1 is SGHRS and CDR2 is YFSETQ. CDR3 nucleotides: TGCGCCAGCAGCCTTAGCGGTCCCCCCTACGAGCAGTACTTC. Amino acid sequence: CASSLSGPPYEQYF.